This T cell receptor beta chain derives from a study of blood T cell repertoires in COVID-19. Across the whole study: PBMCs, B-cell-depleted T cells, or T cells were the source of the cDNA or gDNA that made up the material.

TCRdb's table, derived via immunoSEQ multiplex PCR, lists solely in-frame clones and lacks some. The table lists under 250,000 clones, around 80% of them singletons. Germline lookup yields CDR1 MNHEY and CDR2 SVGAGI. The CDR3 is made up of 14 amino acids. V was pared by 5 bases and J by 0 bases, with 9 bases between. Recovered Cohort 3 donors showed two negative PCRs, clearance, or symptom resolution. Sequencing used PBMCs or T cells enriched from blood (not recorded which). The V and J genes are TRBV6-5 and TRBJ2-3; no reliable D call. The sequence came from a man in his fifties or sixties who had recovered from COVID-19. This CDR3 is CASSRLYSTDTQYF. The CDR3 nucleotides read TGTGCCAGCAGTCGACTCTATAGCACAGATACGCAGTATTTT.